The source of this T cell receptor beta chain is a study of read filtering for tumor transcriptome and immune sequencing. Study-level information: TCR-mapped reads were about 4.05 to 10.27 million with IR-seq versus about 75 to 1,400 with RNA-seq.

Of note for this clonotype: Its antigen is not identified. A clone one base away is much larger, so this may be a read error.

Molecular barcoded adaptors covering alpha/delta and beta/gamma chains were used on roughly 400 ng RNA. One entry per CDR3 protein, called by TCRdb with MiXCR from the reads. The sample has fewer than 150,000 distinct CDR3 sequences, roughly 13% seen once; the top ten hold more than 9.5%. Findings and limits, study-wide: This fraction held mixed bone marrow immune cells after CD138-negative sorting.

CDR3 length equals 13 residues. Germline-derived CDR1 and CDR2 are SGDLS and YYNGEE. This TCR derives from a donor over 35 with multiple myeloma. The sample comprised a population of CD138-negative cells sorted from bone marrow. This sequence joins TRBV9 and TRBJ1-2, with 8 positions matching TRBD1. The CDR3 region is CASSPQGAHGYAF. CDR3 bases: TGTGCCAGCAGCCCTCAGGGGGCTCATGGCTACGCCTTC.